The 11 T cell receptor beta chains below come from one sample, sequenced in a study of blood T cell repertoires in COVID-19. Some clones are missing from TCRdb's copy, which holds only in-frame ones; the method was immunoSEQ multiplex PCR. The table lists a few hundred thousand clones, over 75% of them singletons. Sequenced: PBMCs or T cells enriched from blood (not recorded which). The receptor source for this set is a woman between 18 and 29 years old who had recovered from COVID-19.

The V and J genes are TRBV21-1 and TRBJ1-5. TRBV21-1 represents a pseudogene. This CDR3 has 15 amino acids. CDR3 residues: CASSKLGLDFQPQHF. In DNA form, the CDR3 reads TGTGCCAGCAGCAAACTTGGACTGGACTTTCAGCCCCAGCATTTT.

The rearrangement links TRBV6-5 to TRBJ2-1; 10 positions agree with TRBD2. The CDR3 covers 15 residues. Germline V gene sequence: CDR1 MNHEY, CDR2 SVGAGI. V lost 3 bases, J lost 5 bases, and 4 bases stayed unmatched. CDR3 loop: CASSYGLAVDNEQFF. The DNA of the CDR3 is TGTGCCAGCAGTTATGGACTAGCGGTCGACAATGAGCAGTTCTTC.

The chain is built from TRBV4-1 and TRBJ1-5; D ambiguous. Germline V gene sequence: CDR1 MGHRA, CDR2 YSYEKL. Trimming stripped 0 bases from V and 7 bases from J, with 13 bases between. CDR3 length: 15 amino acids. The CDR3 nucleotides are TGCGCCAGCAGCCAAGATGGTGGGCCCCTCCAGCCCCAGCATTTT. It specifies CASSQDGGPLQPQHF.

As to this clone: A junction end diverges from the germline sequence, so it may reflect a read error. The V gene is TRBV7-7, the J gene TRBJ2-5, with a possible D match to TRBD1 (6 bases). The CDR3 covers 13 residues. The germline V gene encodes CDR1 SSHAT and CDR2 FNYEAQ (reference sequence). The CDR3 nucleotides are TGTGCTAGCAGCAGGGGTTCCTTGGAGACCCAGTACTTC. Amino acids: CASSRGSLETQYF.

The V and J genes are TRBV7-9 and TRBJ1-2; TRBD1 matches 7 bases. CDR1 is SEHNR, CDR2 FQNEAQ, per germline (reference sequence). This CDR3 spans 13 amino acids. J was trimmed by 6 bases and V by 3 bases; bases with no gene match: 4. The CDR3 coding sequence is TGTGCCAGCAGCTTCGAGGGGGCGGATGGCTACACCTTC. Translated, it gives CASSFEGADGYTF.

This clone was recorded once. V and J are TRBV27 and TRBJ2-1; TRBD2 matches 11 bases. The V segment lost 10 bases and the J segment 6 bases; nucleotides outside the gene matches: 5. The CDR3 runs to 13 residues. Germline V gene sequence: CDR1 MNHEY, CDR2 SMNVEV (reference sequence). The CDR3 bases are TGTGCCACCATAGCGGGGGGGGGCAATGAGCAGTTCTTC. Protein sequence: CATIAGGGNEQFF.

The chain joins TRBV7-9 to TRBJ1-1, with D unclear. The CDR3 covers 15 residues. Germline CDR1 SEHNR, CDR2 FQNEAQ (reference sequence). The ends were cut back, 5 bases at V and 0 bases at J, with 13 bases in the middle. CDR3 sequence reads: CASSLGSTMNTEAFF. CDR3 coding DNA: TGTGCCAGCAGCCTAGGGTCGACAATGAACACTGAAGCTTTCTTT.

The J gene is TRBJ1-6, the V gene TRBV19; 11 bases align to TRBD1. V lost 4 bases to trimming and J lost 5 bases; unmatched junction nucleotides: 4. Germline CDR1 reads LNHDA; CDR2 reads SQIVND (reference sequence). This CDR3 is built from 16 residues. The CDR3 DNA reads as TGTGCCAGTAGTAGAGGACAGGGGGCAAATAATTCACCCCTCCACTTT. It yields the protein CASSRGQGANNSPLHF.

The CDR3 loop is CASSYSGTPSETQYF. The CDR3 DNA sequence: TGTGCCAGCAGTTATTCCGGGACTCCCTCAGAGACCCAGTACTTC. This chain links TRBV6-6 with TRBJ2-5, with D possibly being TRBD2 (6 bases). Trimming removed 3 bases from V and 4 bases from J, with 15 bases in between. CDR3 length: 15 residues. Germline-derived CDR1 and CDR2 are MNHNY and SVGAGI (reference sequence).

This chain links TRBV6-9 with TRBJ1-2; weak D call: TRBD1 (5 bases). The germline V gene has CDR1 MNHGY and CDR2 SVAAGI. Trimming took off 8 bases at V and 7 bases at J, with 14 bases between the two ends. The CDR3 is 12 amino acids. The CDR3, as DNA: TGTGCCAGCCCCAGGGAAGTAAGTGGCTACACCTTC. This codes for CASPREVSGYTF.

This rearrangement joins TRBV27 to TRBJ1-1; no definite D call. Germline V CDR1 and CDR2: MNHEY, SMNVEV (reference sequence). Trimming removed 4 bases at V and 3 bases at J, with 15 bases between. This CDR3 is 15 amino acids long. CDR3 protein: CASSSTLDGDTEAFF. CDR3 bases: TGTGCCAGCAGTTCAACGCTCGACGGAGACACTGAAGCTTTCTTT.